This T cell receptor (beta chain) was captured by sequencing in a study of human T cells and chemical hapten exposure. About the research overall: 2% DPC applied to an approximately 2 cm by approximately 2 cm arm area sensitized donors.

Indicated time point: pre-sensitization, week 0. Sample treatment: therapeutic diphenylcyclopropenone sensitization with weekly scalp DPC. Blood, whole and unfractionated, served as the source for total RNA extraction. TCRdb re-called the RACE reads with MiXCR, one entry per CDR3 protein. The sample has about 180,000 distinct CDR3 sequences, almost 30% seen once. This clonotype was found once. The TCR was taken from a woman in her thirties with alopecia areata. Some clones in this sample may be carry-over from other donors' samples. The sample was whole blood, taken in connection with sensitization to the hapten diphenylcyclopropenone (DPC).

CDR3 region: CASSLGQGNPGANVLTF. The CDR3, as DNA: TGTGCCAGCAGCCTCGGACAGGGGAACCCTGGGGCCAACGTCCTGACTTTC. The chain is built from TRBV7-2 and TRBJ2-6; 9 bases match TRBD1. Germline CDR1 SGHTA, CDR2 FQGNSA. The V segment lost 5 bases and the J segment 2 bases; nucleotides outside the gene matches: 7. The CDR3 totals 17 residues.